The rows below give T cell receptor beta chains drawn from one sample of a study of regulatory T cells in long-lasting Graves disease. TCRdb redid the calling of the multiplex PCR reads with MiXCR, one entry per CDR3 protein. The sample shows about 660,000 distinct CDR3 sequences, 30% of them seen only once. Sequenced here: peripheral blood mononuclear cells (PBMCs), sampled when the disease was refractory, from a patient treated with antithyroid drugs. The receptors derive from a female donor with Graves disease. The CDR3 runs from the conserved cysteine through the conserved F or W.

j_call: TRBJ1-1; cdr3_length: 13; v_call: TRBV20-1; cdr3_aa: CSAPRGVNTEAFF
j_call: TRBJ1-2; cdr3_length: 15; v_call: TRBV20-1; cdr3_aa: CSAYARTGGRYGYTF
j_call: TRBJ2-1; cdr3_length: 19; v_call: TRBV7-6; cdr3_aa: CASSTRQGPRLAVYNEQFF
j_call: TRBJ1-1; cdr3_length: 16; v_call: TRBV30; cdr3_aa: CAWSPANSGRLSEAFF
j_call: TRBJ1-5; cdr3_length: 15; v_call: TRBV10-3; cdr3_aa: CAISEDGMSNQPQHF
j_call: TRBJ1-4; cdr3_length: 17; v_call: TRBV6-1; cdr3_aa: CASSEAEDRGYNEKLFF
j_call: TRBJ1-1; cdr3_length: 17; v_call: TRBV6-5; cdr3_aa: CASSYSPPGHSNTEAFF
j_call: TRBJ2-7; cdr3_length: 13; v_call: TRBV20-1; cdr3_aa: CSASPTVGYEQYF
j_call: TRBJ2-7; cdr3_length: 12; v_call: TRBV13; cdr3_aa: CASKDRDYEQYF
j_call: TRBJ2-1; cdr3_length: 16; v_call: TRBV7-9; cdr3_aa: CASSPTSGSRDNEQFF
j_call: TRBJ2-5; cdr3_length: 16; v_call: TRBV20-1; cdr3_aa: CRARALLTGGWETQYF
j_call: TRBJ1-2; cdr3_length: 12; v_call: TRBV30; cdr3_aa: CANNAGHYGYTF
j_call: TRBJ2-7; cdr3_length: 15; v_call: TRBV6-1; cdr3_aa: CASSRDRTGSYEQYF
j_call: TRBJ1-1; cdr3_length: 11; v_call: TRBV2; cdr3_aa: CASSGHTEAFF
j_call: TRBJ1-3; cdr3_length: 13; v_call: TRBV7-9; cdr3_aa: CAATQGTGNTIYF
j_call: TRBJ2-5; cdr3_length: 16; v_call: TRBV28; cdr3_aa: CASSFLGTSGKETQYF
j_call: TRBJ2-1; cdr3_length: 16; v_call: TRBV9; cdr3_aa: CASSPRLPSSYNEQFF
j_call: TRBJ2-7; cdr3_length: 15; v_call: TRBV15; cdr3_aa: CATSVTTGSDYEQYF
j_call: TRBJ1-4; cdr3_length: 15; v_call: TRBV2; cdr3_aa: CASRGWATANEKLFF
j_call: TRBJ1-4; cdr3_length: 14; v_call: TRBV5-1; cdr3_aa: CASGWTDSNEKLFF
j_call: TRBJ1-4; cdr3_length: 14; v_call: TRBV7-2; cdr3_aa: CASSPEGAGEKLFF
j_call: TRBJ2-7; cdr3_length: 15; v_call: TRBV11-2; cdr3_aa: CASSLRSGTTYEQYF
j_call: TRBJ1-6; cdr3_length: 12; v_call: TRBV28; cdr3_aa: CASSPEMPPLHF
j_call: TRBJ2-5; cdr3_length: 13; v_call: TRBV5-1; cdr3_aa: CASSRDQGETQYF
j_call: TRBJ2-5; cdr3_length: 14; v_call: TRBV15; cdr3_aa: CATSRVRTEETQYF
j_call: TRBJ2-2; cdr3_length: 17; v_call: TRBV15; cdr3_aa: CATSRGRKTGETGELFF
j_call: TRBJ2-7; cdr3_length: 14; v_call: TRBV20-1; cdr3_aa: CSALLSGRSYEQYF
j_call: TRBJ1-1; cdr3_length: 14; v_call: TRBV10-3; cdr3_aa: CAISELGGNTEAFF
j_call: TRBJ1-2; cdr3_length: 18; v_call: TRBV6-9; cdr3_aa: CASSYSADLQIPNYGYTF
j_call: TRBJ1-2; cdr3_length: 15; v_call: TRBV9; cdr3_aa: CASSVASRINYGYTF
j_call: TRBJ2-2; cdr3_length: 16; v_call: TRBV6-1; cdr3_aa: CASRPVAGGNTGELFF
j_call: TRBJ1-1; cdr3_length: 14; v_call: TRBV28; cdr3_aa: CASSIRGRGTEAFF
j_call: TRBJ1-4; cdr3_length: 16; v_call: TRBV6-2/TRBV6-3; cdr3_aa: CASSYSRGQLGKKLFF
j_call: TRBJ1-2; cdr3_length: 16; v_call: TRBV6-1; cdr3_aa: CASRVSSGGGFSGYTF
j_call: TRBJ2-4; cdr3_length: 13; v_call: TRBV10-1; cdr3_aa: CASSGTGENIQYF
j_call: TRBJ2-7; cdr3_length: 15; v_call: TRBV6-1; cdr3_aa: CASSQTSGAAYEQYF
j_call: TRBJ1-5; cdr3_length: 13; v_call: TRBV2; cdr3_aa: CASSALEGQPQHF
j_call: TRBJ1-1; cdr3_length: 11; v_call: TRBV29-1; cdr3_aa: CSGRRNTEAFF
j_call: TRBJ1-5; cdr3_length: 15; v_call: TRBV7-2; cdr3_aa: CASSLLRISNQPQHF
j_call: TRBJ2-7; cdr3_length: 12; v_call: TRBV28; cdr3_aa: CAIGKRPYEQYF
j_call: TRBJ1-1; cdr3_length: 14; v_call: TRBV7-9; cdr3_aa: CASSSDRSGTEAFF
j_call: TRBJ1-1; cdr3_length: 14; v_call: TRBV6-9; cdr3_aa: CASSYFTENTEAFF
j_call: TRBJ1-1; cdr3_length: 16; v_call: TRBV5-5; cdr3_aa: CASSLYLHGVNTEAFF
j_call: TRBJ2-7; cdr3_length: 11; v_call: TRBV24-1; cdr3_aa: CATSDLQKQYF
j_call: TRBJ2-7; cdr3_length: 14; v_call: TRBV12-3/TRBV12-4; cdr3_aa: CASTTRGGINEQYF
j_call: TRBJ2-3; cdr3_length: 14; v_call: TRBV11-1; cdr3_aa: CASSSNGLGDTQYF
j_call: TRBJ2-2; cdr3_length: 15; v_call: TRBV11-2; cdr3_aa: CASSLAGGPPGELFF
j_call: TRBJ2-1; cdr3_length: 14; v_call: TRBV29-1; cdr3_aa: CSVRLSGRADEQFF
j_call: TRBJ1-1; cdr3_length: 12; v_call: TRBV20-1; cdr3_aa: CSAADRGTEAFF
j_call: TRBJ1-1; cdr3_length: 15; v_call: TRBV5-1; cdr3_aa: CASSLGILGGTEAFF
j_call: TRBJ1-4; cdr3_length: 14; v_call: TRBV10-1; cdr3_aa: CASSPGVANEKLFF
j_call: TRBJ2-7; cdr3_length: 12; v_call: TRBV10-3; cdr3_aa: CAISESEGQRDF
j_call: TRBJ1-4; cdr3_length: 15; v_call: TRBV5-1; cdr3_aa: CASSLEVNPNEKLLF
j_call: TRBJ1-1; cdr3_length: 14; v_call: TRBV5-1; cdr3_aa: CASSVDRGGTEAFF
j_call: TRBJ1-2; cdr3_length: 15; v_call: TRBV3-1; cdr3_aa: CASSQVLAGVFGYTF
j_call: TRBJ1-5; cdr3_length: 15; v_call: TRBV20-1; cdr3_aa: CSARERRGPNQPQHF
j_call: TRBJ2-7; cdr3_length: 13; v_call: TRBV20-1; cdr3_aa: CSAKLAGAYEQYF
j_call: TRBJ2-5; cdr3_length: 15; v_call: TRBV6-7; cdr3_aa: CASSQHARGVETQYF
j_call: TRBJ1-1; cdr3_length: 11; v_call: TRBV12-5; cdr3_aa: CASGRTAETFF